This TCR beta chain was sequenced in a study of blood T cell repertoires in COVID-19. The method was immunoSEQ multiplex PCR; TCRdb's version includes in-frame clones alone and lacks a portion of them. Of hundreds of thousands of clones listed, 70% to 85% are singletons. Germline V CDR1 and CDR2: ENHRY, SYGVKD. The CDR3 is made up of 14 amino acids. Trimming removed 11 bases from V and 1 base from J, with 15 bases in between. This TCR was recovered from a middle-aged woman with active or convalescent COVID-19. The rearrangement links TRBV10-3 to TRBJ2-1, with D possibly matching TRBD1 (7 bases). The material sequenced was peripheral blood. The CDR3 DNA is TGTGCCGGCTCAGGGGGGCAGTCCTACAATGAGCAGTTCTTC. Amino acids: CAGSGGQSYNEQFF.